A selection of T cell receptor beta chains follows, all from one sample in a study of response to subunit inactivated influenza vaccine. From the RT-PCR reads, TCRdb called clonotypes with MiXCR, one entry per CDR3 protein. The profile covers over 750,000 distinct CDR3 sequences, with approximately 21% appearing a single time and about 10% taken by the ten largest. The sample was PBMCs from blood, taken about 5 days after vaccination. Receptors originate from a middle-aged man who received an inactivated influenza vaccine. The CDR3 runs from the conserved cysteine through the conserved F or W. D genes are given only for firm matches. The size of a clone is reported for some rows only, either as once, few or many, or as a class for expanded clones.

13 | TRBJ2-5 | NA | NA | TRBV20-1 | TGCAGTGCTGACGGGCCGGGGGCAAAGACCCAGTACTTC | CSADGPGAKTQYF
14 | TRBJ2-1 | TRBD2 | NA | TRBV20-1 | TGCAGTGCTAGTTCCGGGGGGAACAACAATGAGCAGTTCTTC | CSASSGGNNNEQFF
18 | TRBJ2-3 | NA | NA | TRBV11-1 | TGTGCCAGCAGCTTAGCCCCCGGGGGGCACCAACGACCAGATACGCAGTATTTT | CASSLAPGGHQRPDTQYF
16 | TRBJ2-1 | NA | few | TRBV5-1 | TGCGCCAGCAGCTTGGATGGGGGCCGGGTACACAATGAGCAGTTCTTC | CASSLDGGRVHNEQFF
15 | TRBJ2-1 | TRBD1 | NA | TRBV5-1 | TGCGCCAGCAGGTTCGAGGGGACAGCCTACAATGAGCAGTTCTTC | CASRFEGTAYNEQFF
12 | TRBJ1-1 | NA | few | TRBV7-2 | TGTGCCAGCTTTACAGGGAACACTGAAGCTTTCTTT | CASFTGNTEAFF
12 | TRBJ2-1 | NA | NA | TRBV15 | TGTGCCACCAGCGGATACTACAATGAGCAGTTCTTC | CATSGYYNEQFF
15 | TRBJ2-5 | NA | few | TRBV10-3 | TGTGCCATCAGTGCACCCCCGGGGCGGGGAGAGACCCAGTACTTC | CAISAPPGRGETQYF
14 | TRBJ2-3 | TRBD1 | few | TRBV10-3 | TGTGCCATCAGGGCAGGGGGAAGCACAGATACGCAGTATTTT | CAIRAGGSTDTQYF
14 | TRBJ2-2 | TRBD2 | few | TRBV20-1 | TGCAGTGCTGGGGGGGGGAGGGACACCGGGGAGCTGTTTTTT | CSAGGGRDTGELFF
14 | TRBJ2-1 | NA | NA | TRBV7-8 | TGTGCCAGCAGCCTACTCTCGGGAAGGGATGAGCAGTTCTTC | CASSLLSGRDEQFF
18 | TRBJ2-7 | TRBD1 | few | TRBV5-6 | TGTGCCAGCAGCGCACCGGGACAGGGCTTTGGGATCTCCTACGAGCAGTACTTC | CASSAPGQGFGISYEQYF
13 | TRBJ2-1 | NA | NA | TRBV4-1 | TGCGCCAGCAGCCAGATACTTTCAAATGAGCAGTTCTTC | CASSQILSNEQFF
18 | TRBJ2-2 | NA | NA | TRBV10-2 | TGCGCCAGCAGTGAGTCGGATCTCGTGGGCGGGAACACCGGGGAGCTGTTTTTT | CASSESDLVGGNTGELFF
15 | TRBJ2-3 | NA | once | TRBV4-2 | TGTGCCAGCAGCCAAGGGGGGGACCTCGCAGATACGCAGTATTTT | CASSQGGDLADTQYF
14 | TRBJ2-7 | NA | NA | TRBV5-6 | TGTGCCAGCAGCTTGGGACTCCTCCTAGACGAGCAGTACTTC | CASSLGLLLDEQYF
16 | TRBJ2-2 | NA | few | TRBV20-1 | TGCAGTGCTAGAGACGCGGGACAGCACAACACCGGGGAGCTGTTTTTT | CSARDAGQHNTGELFF
18 | TRBJ2-1 | NA | NA | TRBV12-3/TRBV12-4 | TGTGCCCTCAGTTTCGTTTATGGGGTTAGGGTTGCCTACAATGAGCAGTTCTTC | CALSFVYGVRVAYNEQFF
15 | TRBJ1-6 | NA | NA | TRBV20-1 | TGCAGTGCTGGAAGACAGAGCTCCTATAATTCACCCCTCCACTTT | CSAGRQSSYNSPLHF
15 | TRBJ2-3 | TRBD2 | NA | TRBV6-2/TRBV6-3 | TGTGCCAGCAACCAGATCGCGGGAGTCACAGATACGCAGTATTTT | CASNQIAGVTDTQYF
14 | TRBJ2-2 | TRBD1 | NA | TRBV6-1 | TGTGCCACCCGACCGGGACAGGTCTCCGGGGAGCTGTTTTTT | CATRPGQVSGELFF
12 | TRBJ1-2 | NA | few | TRBV6-6 | TGTGCCAGCAGCTTCAGGGACACAGGCTACACCTTC | CASSFRDTGYTF
14 | TRBJ1-1 | TRBD1 | NA | TRBV28 | TGTGCCAGCAGTACACACCCTCGGACAGGCCAGGCTTTCTTT | CASSTHPRTGQAFF
18 | TRBJ2-1 | NA | NA | TRBV21-1 | TGTGCCAGCAGCCTAATAGGTGCTAGCGGGAGTCGGGACAATGAGCAGTTCTTC | CASSLIGASGSRDNEQFF
12 | TRBJ2-3 | NA | NA | TRBV7-9 | TGTGCCAGCAACAAACTCACAGATACGCAGTATTTT | CASNKLTDTQYF
14 | TRBJ1-5 | NA | NA | TRBV6-1 | TGTGCCAGCGGGTCGGAGCTCTTCAATCAGCCCCAGCATTTT | CASGSELFNQPQHF
14 | TRBJ2-1 | NA | few | TRBV4-2 | TGTGCCAGCAGCCAAGTGGCTTTTCACAATGAGCAGTTCTTC | CASSQVAFHNEQFF
16 | TRBJ2-1 | TRBD1 | NA | TRBV5-6 | TGTGCCAGCAGCCACGGGACAGGGGGTACCTACAATGAGCAGTTCTTC | CASSHGTGGTYNEQFF
14 | TRBJ2-6 | NA | many | TRBV12-3/TRBV12-4 | TGTGCCAGCAGACAGAGCTCTGGGGCCAACGTCCTGACTTTC | CASRQSSGANVLTF
14 | TRBJ1-2 | NA | NA | TRBV7-9 | TGTGCCAGCAGCCCCTGGGGGGGGAACTATGGCTACACCTTC | CASSPWGGNYGYTF
10 | TRBJ2-1 | TRBD1 | few | TRBV10-3 | TGTGCCATTGGACAGGGGGCTCCCTTCTTC | CAIGQGAPFF
12 | TRBJ2-7 | TRBD1 | NA | TRBV29-1 | TGCAGCGCCGGGACAGGGAACGACGAGCAGTACTTC | CSAGTGNDEQYF
14 | TRBJ2-1 | NA | NA | TRBV12-3/TRBV12-4 | TGTGCCAGCAGGCTTGGACCCAGTGGGGATGAGCAGTTCTTC | CASRLGPSGDEQFF
14 | TRBJ2-7 | NA | few | TRBV28 | TGTGCCAGCAGTTTATTTTCTTCTGTCGGCGAGCAGTACTTC | CASSLFSSVGEQYF
15 | TRBJ2-3 | TRBD1 | NA | TRBV5-1 | TGCGCCAGCAGCTATTCCGGGACAGGGATAGATACGCAGTATTTT | CASSYSGTGIDTQYF
16 | TRBJ2-6 | NA | few | TRBV7-2 | TGTGCCAGCAGCTTAATTATTAACTCTGGGGCCAACGTCCTGACTTTC | CASSLIINSGANVLTF
16 | TRBJ1-6 | TRBD1 | few | TRBV5-1 | TGCGCCAGCAGCTCTCCGGGACAGAGTCAGGATTCACCCCTCCACTTT | CASSSPGQSQDSPLHF
13 | TRBJ2-4 | NA | NA | TRBV5-1 | TGCGCCAGCAGACCCGTCCCCGCGGACATTCAGTACTTC | CASRPVPADIQYF
14 | TRBJ2-1 | TRBD2 | NA | TRBV12-3/TRBV12-4 | TGTGCCAGCAGCGGGACTAGGCACTACAATGAGCAGTTCTTC | CASSGTRHYNEQFF
16 | TRBJ1-6 | NA | few | TRBV12-3/TRBV12-4 | TGTGCCAGCAGTGCGGGACGGGGCTCCTATAATTCACCCCTCCACTTT | CASSAGRGSYNSPLHF